One and the same sample provided the 16 T cell receptor beta chains below, sequenced in a study of molecular identifiers for immune sequencing clone quantification. TCRdb independently ran MiXCR on the PCR reads; one entry per CDR3 protein. The sample shows around 470,000 distinct CDR3 sequences, under 30% of them seen only once. The specimen was naive CD8+ T cells from blood, with Jurkat cell RNA spiked in. This sample's subset: FACS-sorted CD8+CD4-CCR7+CD45RA+ naive T cells. The receptors derive from a human donor in good health. Some libraries in this study had Jurkat cell RNA spiked in.

The chain recombines TRBV12-3 or TRBV12-4 with TRBJ1-1; D is possibly TRBD1 (5 bases). This CDR3 has 15 residues. The V end lost 5 bases, the J end lost 3 bases, and 16 bases lay between the germline ends. The CDR3 spells CASSHTGGRDTEAFF. In nucleotides, the CDR3 is TGTGCCAGCAGTCATACCGGGGGGAGGGACACTGAAGCTTTCTTT.

The table lists this clonotype with a few counts. V and J are TRBV6-2 or TRBV6-3 and TRBJ1-2; D ambiguous. The CDR3 loop spans 18 amino acids. Germline loops: CDR1 MNHEY, CDR2 SVGEGT. V lost 3 bases and J lost 4, with 24 bases in between. CDR3 in DNA: TGTGCCAGCAGTTATCGGACGGAGCCTGTCCCGAACTCCTATGGCTACACCTTC. This translates into CASSYRTEPVPNSYGYTF.

This clonotype was recorded a few times. V gene TRBV12-3 or TRBV12-4 combines with J gene TRBJ1-5; the D gene is possibly TRBD1 (6 bases). V was cut by 7 bases and J by 3 bases, with 10 bases left in between. The length of the CDR3 is 13 residues. This CDR3 is CASTPGDNQPQHF. The CDR3 region has the DNA TGTGCCAGCACTCCAGGGGACAATCAGCCCCAGCATTTT.

This clonotype was picked up one time. V usage is TRBV6-6 and J usage is TRBJ1-2; tentatively, D is TRBD1 (5 bases). Per the germline V gene, CDR1 is MNHNY and CDR2 is SVGAGI (reference sequence). CDR3 size: 18 residues. Trimming took 2 bases from V and 0 from J, leaving 19 bases between them. CDR3 loop: CASSYPIRESTANYGYTF. In DNA, the CDR3 is TGTGCCAGCAGTTACCCCATCCGCGAGTCGACAGCTAACTATGGCTACACCTTC.

The rearrangement uses TRBV27 and TRBJ1-1; no reliable D call. Trimming removed 2 bases from V and 1 base from J, with 23 bases in between. CDR3 length: 19 residues. Germline V gives CDR1 MNHEY, CDR2 SMNVEV (reference sequence). The CDR3 here is CASSLRGWAAIASNTEAFF. As DNA, the CDR3 is TGTGCCAGCAGTTTACGAGGGTGGGCAGCCATCGCTTCGAACACTGAAGCTTTCTTT.

The CDR3 region is CASSQVLGFNTEAFF. In DNA form, the CDR3 reads TGCGCCAGCAGCCAAGTTTTGGGTTTTAACACTGAAGCTTTCTTT. The chain has TRBV4-1 and TRBJ1-1; unclear D gene. The V gene's germline CDR1 is MGHRA and CDR2 YSYEKL. The CDR3 consists of 15 residues. Trimming took 1 base from V and 2 from J, leaving 11 bases between them.

About this clonotype: This may come from a read error, since a much larger clone is one base off. V gene TRBV20-1 combines with J gene TRBJ1-1; TRBD1 agrees at 7 bases. The ends lost 4 bases at V and 11 bases at J; junction bases unmatched: 13. This CDR3 region has 13 residues. Looked up from germline, CDR1 is DFQATT and CDR2 is SNEGSKA (reference sequence). The CDR3 DNA follows: TGCAGTGCTATGGGGACAGAAGGTCCGGGGGCTTTCTTT. It encodes CSAMGTEGPGAFF.

This clonotype was recorded a few times. This chain joins TRBV3-1 and TRBJ1-5; tentative D call: TRBD1 (6 bases). Germline V gives CDR1 LGHDT, CDR2 YNNKEL (reference sequence). This CDR3 is 13 amino acids long. Trimming cost V 8 bases and J 6 bases, with 14 bases left between them. The CDR3 nucleotides read TGTGCCAGCGCCCCGGGGGCAGTTCAGCCCCAGCATTTT. It translates to CASAPGAVQPQHF.

This clonotype was seen only a few times. This chain joins TRBV30 and TRBJ2-7; weak D call: TRBD1 (5 bases). V gave up 0 bases and J gave up 4 bases, with 10 bases separating them. This CDR3 spans 13 amino acids. The V gene's germline CDR1 is GTSNPN and CDR2 SVGIG (reference sequence). The chain's CDR3 is CAWSVGVLYEQYF. CDR3 DNA sequence: TGTGCCTGGAGTGTAGGGGTGCTTTACGAGCAGTACTTC.

There are many counts of this clonotype. J is TRBJ2-7 and V is TRBV7-2; 8 bases map to TRBD1. Germline V gene data show CDR1 as SGHTA and CDR2 as FQGNSA. V dropped 1 base and J dropped 2; count of bases not matched to a gene: 4. This CDR3 spans 15 amino acids. The CDR3 DNA reads TGTGCCAGCAGCTTAGGACAGGGGCAGACCTACGAGCAGTACTTC. Amino acids: CASSLGQGQTYEQYF.

In the case of this clonotype: This could be a read error, since a much larger clone is one nucleotide away. The genes are TRBV2 and TRBJ2-7; TRBD2 might be the D (5 bases). This CDR3 contains 14 residues. The germline V gene has CDR1 SNHLY and CDR2 FYNNEI. CDR3: CASSEAGSSYAQYF. The CDR3 nucleotides read TGTGCCAGCAGTGAAGCGGGGAGCTCCTACGCGCAGTACTTC.

This chain connects TRBV28 to TRBJ1-2; D is uncertain. This CDR3 has 12 amino acids. V lost 5 bases to trimming and J lost 4 bases, with 8 bases between them. CDR1 and CDR2 (germline): MDHEN, SYDVKM. CDR3 bases: TGTGCCAGCAGTCCCAGCCTCTATGGCTACACCTTC. This encodes CASSPSLYGYTF.

As concerns this clonotype: Possible read error: a much larger clone is one base away. This sequence joins TRBV28 and TRBJ1-3, with unresolved D. Germline lookup yields CDR1 MDHEN and CDR2 SYDVKM. The CDR3 is 16 residues long. CDR3 in DNA: TGTGCCAGCAGTTTAGATCGGTCCCTCCTGTTAAACACCATATGTTTT. It translates to CASSLDRSLLLNTICF.

In its sample, this clonotype was seen a few times. The chain couples TRBV7-9 to TRBJ2-2, with TRBD1 identical over 7 bases. In germline, CDR1 is SEHNR, CDR2 FQNEAQ (reference sequence). V was pared by 2 bases and J by 1 base, with 4 bases of the junction left unmatched. The CDR3 covers 16 residues. CDR3: CASSLNHRGNTGELFF. The DNA of the CDR3 is TGTGCCAGCAGCTTAAATCACAGGGGGAACACCGGGGAGCTGTTTTTT.

In the case of this clonotype: One base away lies a much larger clone, so this may be a sequencing read error. This chain links TRBV7-2 with TRBJ2-7; maybe TRBD1 (6 bases). Per the germline V gene, CDR1 is SGHTA and CDR2 is FQGNSA. Trimming took off 3 bases at V and 5 bases at J, with 17 bases between the two ends. The CDR3 runs to 15 residues. CDR3 nucleotides: TGTGCCAGCAGCTTGAGTAGCTCAGGGGTCGACGAGCAGTACTTC. Translating gives CASSLSSSGVDEQYF.

There are a few counts of this clonotype. Here the CDR3 DNA reads TGCAGTGCCTCCGGGACAGAGAACACTGAAGCTTTCTTT. This codes for CSASGTENTEAFF. The chain has TRBV20-1 and TRBJ1-1; 7 bases are a match to TRBD1. The CDR3 has 13 amino acids. Trimming cost V 6 bases and J 1 base; bases outside gene matches: 5. Germline CDR1 is DFQATT and CDR2 is SNEGSKA (reference sequence).